The present entry profiles one T cell receptor (beta chain) with its context. What antigen it recognizes has not been identified. Base-call qualities are not available, and no considerably larger clone is one nucleotide away. The trial excluded patients who had a history of autoimmune disease or were on systemic immunosuppression. Peripheral blood for TCR sequencing was drawn from every dose cohort at baseline, at cycle 4 day 1 and at cycle 7 day 1. Samples were obtained from an open-label, multicenter, first-in-human phase I dose-escalation trial of ivuxolimab. Adults with locally advanced or metastatic melanoma, renal cell carcinoma, hepatocellular carcinoma or head and neck squamous cell carcinoma were enrolled in the trial. Before TCR sequencing, CD4+ T cells and CD8+ T cells from peripheral blood were sorted into separate populations. The sample comes from a study of OX40 agonist ivuxolimab in advanced cancers. General notes on the study: The costimulatory receptor OX40 (CD134) was targeted by ivuxolimab, a fully human IgG2 agonistic monoclonal antibody. Partial responses occurred in three dose-escalation patients: two with cutaneous melanoma and one with hepatocellular carcinoma. Intravenous ivuxolimab was administered to patients every 2 weeks at six dose levels: 0.01, 0.1, 0.3, 1.5, 3 and 10 mg/kg. Of the roughly 53 patients in dose escalation, about 19 had hepatocellular carcinoma, approximately 15 had melanoma, 9 had renal cell carcinoma and 9 had head and neck cancer. Patients were allowed to have had prior anti-PD-1, anti-PD-L1 or anti-CTLA-4 therapy, and more than 30% of the dose-escalation patients had previously received checkpoint inhibitors. The purpose of peripheral TCRbeta sequencing was to test whether ivuxolimab changed TCR sequence diversity and led to clonal T-cell expansion. The monotherapy dose-escalation portion (N of about 49 patients) of the phase I ivuxolimab trial is reported in the paper. In the dose-escalation cohort, about four fifths of patients were male, and the mean age was 60 years with a range of roughly 20 to 79. Broader findings and caveats from the paper: Partial responders in the 0.1-3.0 mg/kg groups had among the lowest normalized peripheral clonal expansion, especially among CD8+ T cells. Low levels of normalized T-cell clonal expansion were also seen in some nonresponding patients. On average, CD8+ T cells showed more expanded clones than CD4+ T cells after ivuxolimab. The antigen specificity of the clonally expanded peripheral T cells was not determined. At doses of 0.1 to 3.0 mg/kg, clonal expansion of both CD4+ and CD8+ blood T cells was observed from baseline to week 6.

V is cut by 2 bases and J by 1 base, and the space between the germline ends is 8 bases. The germline V gene provides CDR1 MNHEY and CDR2 SVGAGI. The CDR3 numbers 14 residues from cysteine through phenylalanine. The kept DNA is CDR3 alone, 42 bases in frame from the first base. To sequence the TCRbeta CDR3 region, genomic DNA was isolated from the sorted cells. TCRbeta CDR3 regions were sequenced using the immunoSEQ Assay. TCRdb mirrors the immuneACCESS table, restricted to in-frame sequences. Some clones are absent from its copies; in checked studies, under half trace to an unresolved V gene, and the reason for the others is unknown. Across this sample there are some 74,000 clones, with approximately 87% seen only once. The top ten hold about 1% of the sample.

Recombination linked TRBV6-5 to TRBJ1-1, with no confidently assigned D gene. This TCR came from an adult with an advanced solid tumor such as melanoma, head and neck, liver or kidney cancer. The material was CD4+ or CD8+ T cells sorted from blood, obtained in a trial of the OX40 agonist ivuxolimab. The DNA sequence is as follows: TGTGCCAGCAGTTACGCCAGACGGAACACTGAAGCTTTCTTT. It codes for CASSYARRNTEAFF.